Listed below are T cell receptor beta chains from one sample, sequenced in a study of blood T cell repertoires in COVID-19. Clones were read by immunoSEQ multiplex PCR, and TCRdb kept only the in-frame ones, dropping some. This table holds fewer than 350,000 clones, 70% to 90% found once. The sample taken for sequencing was PBMCs or T cells enriched from blood (not recorded which). The receptors originated from a woman aged 40 to 55 who had recovered from COVID-19. CDR3s include the opening cysteine and the closing phenylalanine or tryptophan. The D gene is left open where the match is weak. For some rows the clone size is stated as once, few or many, or as a class when expanded; others skip it.

DNA,CDR3,V,J,D,size
TGTGCCAGCAGCTTCAGGGGACTAGCGGGATCCAATGAGCAGTTCTTC,CASSFRGLAGSNEQFF,TRBV7-3,TRBJ2-1,TRBD2,few
TGTGCCAGCAGCTCCCCGACAGGGCGGGACACTGAAGCTTTCTTT,CASSSPTGRDTEAFF,TRBV7-9,TRBJ1-1,TRBD1,NA
TGTGCCAGCAGCGGTAGGAGCACTGAAGCTTTCTTT,CASSGRSTEAFF,TRBV7-9,TRBJ1-1,NA,NA
TGCGCCAGCAGCTTGCATGGACAGGGTGCAGATACGCAGTATTTT,CASSLHGQGADTQYF,TRBV5-1,TRBJ2-3,TRBD1,once
TGTGCCAGCAGCCGCGGCGGCCTGGAGCAGTTCTTC,CASSRGGLEQFF,TRBV3-1/TRBV3-2,TRBJ2-1,NA,NA
TGTGCCAGTAGTAGGACAGGGGGGATTAATTACGGCTACACCTTC,CASSRTGGINYGYTF,TRBV19,TRBJ1-2,TRBD1,NA
TGTGCCAGCAGTCCCCCGACAGGGATGACCGGGGAGCTGTTTTTT,CASSPPTGMTGELFF,TRBV28,TRBJ2-2,TRBD1,NA
TGTGCCAGCAGCGCGACCCGTGGGCTAGCGGGAGTTGAGCAGTTCTTC,CASSATRGLAGVEQFF,TRBV9,TRBJ2-1,TRBD2,NA
TGTGCCAGCAGTTTAACCCCCCCGGACAGGTTGTACGGCACTGAAGCTTTCTTT,CASSLTPPDRLYGTEAFF,TRBV27,TRBJ1-1,TRBD1,NA
TGTGCCAGCTCACCAGGGGACAGGGGAATAGAGACCCAGTACTTC,CASSPGDRGIETQYF,TRBV18,TRBJ2-5,TRBD1,NA
TGTGCCAGCAGACAGGGTTTTCCCTATGGCTACACCTTC,CASRQGFPYGYTF,TRBV27,TRBJ1-2,NA,NA
TGTGCCAGCAGTTACCGGCAGGGCTGGAGAGAGACCCAGTACTTC,CASSYRQGWRETQYF,TRBV6-5,TRBJ2-5,NA,NA
TGTGCCAGCAGCCGCGTCGGGGAGACCCAGTACTTC,CASSRVGETQYF,TRBV6-2/TRBV6-3,TRBJ2-5,NA,NA
TGTGCCAGCAGCCCGGGACAGGGGGAAAAACTGTTTTTT,CASSPGQGEKLFF,TRBV7-8,TRBJ1-4,TRBD1,once
TGTGCCAGCAGACAGGGGAGCTCCTACGAGCAGTACTTC,CASRQGSSYEQYF,TRBV27,TRBJ2-7,TRBD1,NA
TGTGCCACCAGTGATCCCGGGACTAGCGGCTACAATGAGCAGTTCTTC,CATSDPGTSGYNEQFF,TRBV24-1,TRBJ2-1,TRBD2,NA
TGTGCCAGCAGCTTAGCTTGGACAGGGTTGGAAAACTATGGCTACACCTTC,CASSLAWTGLENYGYTF,TRBV7-9,TRBJ1-2,TRBD1,NA
TGTGCCAGCAGCTTGGGGGGAGGACAGCCCCAGCATTTT,CASSLGGGQPQHF,TRBV5-6,TRBJ1-5,NA,NA
TGTGCCAGCAGCAAACTAGCGGAGGCCTACAATGAGCAGTTCTTC,CASSKLAEAYNEQFF,TRBV9,TRBJ2-1,TRBD2,few
TGTGCCAGCAGCCCCCAAGCCAATGAGCAGTTCTTC,CASSPQANEQFF,TRBV9,TRBJ2-1,NA,NA
TGTGCCAGCAGTTACAATGCGTGGAGGGGTGGGACTGAAGCTTTCTTT,CASSYNAWRGGTEAFF,TRBV6-2/TRBV6-3,TRBJ1-1,NA,NA
TGCGCCAGCAGCTTGGGAGGGAACGGCAATGAGCAGTTCTTC,CASSLGGNGNEQFF,TRBV5-1,TRBJ2-1,NA,NA
TGTGCCAGCAGCGGAATAGCGGCCTCCGGGGGGGGGCAGTTCTTC,CASSGIAASGGGQFF,TRBV28,TRBJ2-1,TRBD2,NA
TGTGCCAGCAGCTTAGCGGGTGGGAACACTGAAGCTTTCTTT,CASSLAGGNTEAFF,TRBV11-2,TRBJ1-1,NA,NA
TGTGCCAGCAGCTCCGGTCGGGGGGGCCGCGAGCAGTACTTC,CASSSGRGGREQYF,TRBV7-9,TRBJ2-7,TRBD2,NA
TGTGCCACCAGTGATTGGACCCGGGGGGTCAATGAGCAGTTCTTC,CATSDWTRGVNEQFF,TRBV24-1,TRBJ2-1,TRBD2,NA
TGTGCCAGTAGTCCGATCCCCCTCGGACAGGGGAACACTGAAGCTTTCTTT,CASSPIPLGQGNTEAFF,TRBV19,TRBJ1-1,TRBD1,once
TGTGCCAGCAGCCAAAACCTAGCAGGAGGCTTTGTCCATGAGCAGTTCTTC,CASSQNLAGGFVHEQFF,TRBV3-1/TRBV3-2,TRBJ2-1,NA,NA
TGTGCCAGCAGCGGAGCGGGATCCTACGAGCAGTACTTC,CASSGAGSYEQYF,TRBV7-3,TRBJ2-7,TRBD2,NA
TGTGCCAGCAGCTTACCACCGGGGAGGCAGACCCAGTACTTC,CASSLPPGRQTQYF,TRBV7-9,TRBJ2-5,NA,NA
TGCGCCAGCAGCCGACTTTCGACAGGGCCTTACGAAAAACTGTTTTTT,CASSRLSTGPYEKLFF,TRBV4-1,TRBJ1-4,TRBD1,NA
TGTGCCAGTAGTATTGTCCAGGGGGCCACTGAAGCTTTCTTT,CASSIVQGATEAFF,TRBV19,TRBJ1-1,TRBD1,NA
TGTGCCAGCTCACCAGAGTCCCTAGCGGGGGTTAGCTCCTACAATGAGCAGTTCTTC,CASSPESLAGVSSYNEQFF,TRBV18,TRBJ2-1,TRBD2,NA
TGTGCCAGCAGTCCTCCTCCCCCTAGCGCTTGGGAGCAGTACTTC,CASSPPPPSAWEQYF,TRBV28,TRBJ2-7,NA,NA
TGTGCCAGTACCCCGCGACAGGGAACGTCACCCCTCCACTTT,CASTPRQGTSPLHF,TRBV19,TRBJ1-6,TRBD1,NA
TGTGCCAGCAGCCCGCCACAGGGACCTAACTACGAGCAGTACTTC,CASSPPQGPNYEQYF,TRBV13,TRBJ2-7,NA,NA
TGTGCCAGCAGTTCTGGGACTAGGCGCGACGAGCAGTACTTC,CASSSGTRRDEQYF,TRBV6-2/TRBV6-3,TRBJ2-7,TRBD2,NA
TGTGCCAGCAGCGGGGGAGCTCAAGGTGGTGAAAAACTGTTTTTT,CASSGGAQGGEKLFF,TRBV9,TRBJ1-4,NA,once
TGCGCCAGCAGTCAATCGATGGGTCTAGGAGAGACCCAGTACTTC,CASSQSMGLGETQYF,TRBV23-1,TRBJ2-5,NA,NA
TGCAGCGTCGCAGATGGGACAGGGTCGTGGAATGAGCAGTTCTTC,CSVADGTGSWNEQFF,TRBV29-1,TRBJ2-1,TRBD1,NA
TGTGCCAGCAGCCCCGGGGGGATTGAAGCTTTCTTT,CASSPGGIEAFF,TRBV7-9,TRBJ1-1,NA,NA
TGTGCCGGACAGCTTCGGTGGGATGAAAAACTGTTTTTT,CAGQLRWDEKLFF,TRBV30,TRBJ1-4,NA,NA
TGCGCCAGCAGCCAAGGGGTTAGCCTGGCAGATACGCAGTATTTT,CASSQGVSLADTQYF,TRBV4-3,TRBJ2-3,NA,once
TGTGCCAGCAGTTTAACCGGCCTCCCCGGGGGGGGGAAGGAGGAGAACACTGAAGCTTTCTTT,CASSLTGLPGGGKEENTEAFF,TRBV28,TRBJ1-1,NA,once
TGTGCCAGCAGCCAAGCGGCGCGGGGGCCCTACGAGCAGTACTTC,CASSQAARGPYEQYF,TRBV3-1/TRBV3-2,TRBJ2-7,NA,NA
TGTGCCAGCAGCTTAGCCTTTGGGTCGGCAGGGGCGACCAAAAACATTCAGTACTTC,CASSLAFGSAGATKNIQYF,TRBV7-9,TRBJ2-4,NA,few
TGTGCCAGCAGTTACGGACTAGCGGGGGTGGACGAGCAGTACTTC,CASSYGLAGVDEQYF,TRBV6-5,TRBJ2-7,TRBD2,NA
TGTGCCAGCAGTGAACCGCCAGGGGCGAGCTACGAGCAGTACTTC,CASSEPPGASYEQYF,TRBV6-1,TRBJ2-7,NA,NA
TGCAGCGTTGGACAGGATAACTATGGCTACACCTTC,CSVGQDNYGYTF,TRBV29-1,TRBJ1-2,NA,NA
TGTGCCAGCAGTTGGGACAGGGACGTTCAAGAGACCCAGTACTTC,CASSWDRDVQETQYF,TRBV2,TRBJ2-5,TRBD1,once
TGTGCCAGCAGCCAGAGTCTTACGGGACAGAAAGAGACCCAGTACTTC,CASSQSLTGQKETQYF,TRBV4-2,TRBJ2-5,TRBD1,NA
TGTGCCAGCTCTCGATTAGGACTAGCGGGCCTCACAGATACGCAGTATTTT,CASSRLGLAGLTDTQYF,TRBV9,TRBJ2-3,TRBD2,NA
TGTGCCAGTTCCAAGCGGGCAGCAGGCACAGATACGCAGTATTTT,CASSKRAAGTDTQYF,TRBV6-5,TRBJ2-3,NA,NA
TGCGCCAGCAAGATAGACAGTAACACTGAAGCTTTCTTT,CASKIDSNTEAFF,TRBV5-1,TRBJ1-1,NA,NA